Listed here are 26 T cell receptor beta chains from one sample, sequenced in a study of T cells in Graves' hyperthyroidism and ophthalmopathy. Amplification yielded TCR beta CDR3 regions, with RNA transcripts as the source. Using the HTBI primer set, a first-round RT-PCR was run on the TCR CDR3. TCRdb used MiXCR to reprocess the multiplex PCR reads, holding one entry per CDR3 protein. Here the sample spans 400,000 or so distinct CDR3 sequences, over 11% being singletons. The sequencing sample was made of blood. The receptor set was obtained from a man between 50 and 59 years old with Graves' ophthalmopathy.

This clonotype was recorded at least ten times. The rearrangement joins TRBV20-1 to TRBJ1-2; unclear D gene. Germline V CDR1 and CDR2: DFQATT, SNEGSKA (reference sequence). The CDR3 contains 17 residues. Trimming removed 6 bases from V and 4 bases from J, with 27 bases in between. CDR3 sequence reads: CSAPSGVSGRRIYGYTF. The CDR3 coding sequence is TGCAGTGCACCGTCCGGAGTAAGCGGCCGACGGATCTATGGCTACACCTTC.

This clonotype appeared once. The rearrangement joins TRBV14 to TRBJ1-5; the D gene is possibly TRBD1 (6 bases). Trimming removed 0 bases from V and 8 bases from J, with 8 bases in between. The CDR3 loop spans 13 amino acids. CDR1 is SGHDN, CDR2 FVKESK, per germline. CDR3 DNA sequence: TGTGCCAGCAGCCAAGATCACAGGGAGCCCCAGCATTTT. As protein: CASSQDHREPQHF.

There are many counts of this clonotype. This CDR3 reads CASSYGLDRVNTEAFF. CDR3 in DNA: TGTGCCAGCTCATACGGTCTCGACAGGGTGAACACTGAAGCTTTCTTT. V usage is TRBV18 and J usage is TRBJ1-1; 7 bases align to TRBD1. V dropped 5 bases and J dropped 0; count of bases not matched to a gene: 9. Looked up from germline, CDR1 is KGHSH and CDR2 is LQKENI. CDR3 length: 16 residues.

The chain links TRBV9 to TRBJ2-3; 8 nucleotides align to TRBD2. Trimming removed 2 bases from V and 2 bases from J; junction bases left unmatched: 4. The CDR3 consists of 15 residues. Germline V gene lookup returns CDR1 SGDLS and CDR2 YYNGEE. This CDR3 reads CASSVGLGVTDTQYF. Here the CDR3 DNA reads TGTGCCAGCAGCGTGGGACTAGGGGTCACAGATACGCAGTATTTT.

The chain uses TRBV19 and TRBJ1-5; D ambiguous. Germline CDR1 is LNHDA and CDR2 is SQIVND (reference sequence). There are 12 residues in the CDR3. The V end was cut by 8 bases, the J end by 6 bases, with 11 bases between. In nucleotides, the CDR3 is TGTGCCAGTGCAGTAAATGGTCAGCCCCAGCATTTT. Amino acids: CASAVNGQPQHF. Based on the CDR3 plus reference TRBV19 and TRBJ1-5, the full variable domain is DGGITQSPKYLFRKEGQNVTLSCEQNLNHDAMYWYRQDPGQGLRLIYYSQIVNDFQKGDIAEGYSVSREKKESFPLTVTSAQKNPTAFYLCASAVNGQPQHFGDGTRLSIL.

This clonotype was seen at least ten times. The rearrangement links TRBV5-1 to TRBJ2-1; D may match TRBD1 or TRBD2 (5 bases each). V was shortened by 0 bases and J by 8 bases, with 24 bases between the two germline ends. The CDR3 contains 18 residues. CDR1 and CDR2 (germline): SGHRS, YFSETQ. The CDR3 sequence: CASSLGDRTGTKSYEQFF. Written as DNA, the CDR3 is TGCGCCAGCAGCTTGGGGGATAGAACCGGGACCAAGTCATATGAGCAGTTCTTC. Supplemented by reference TRBV5-1 and TRBJ2-1, the full variable domain reads KAGVTQTPRYLIKTRGQQVTLSCSPISGHRSVSWYQQTPGQGLQFLFEYFSETQRNKGNFPGRFSGRQFSNSRSEMNVSTLELGDSALYLCASSLGDRTGTKSYEQFFGPGTRLTVL.

The V and J genes are TRBV4-1 and TRBJ2-7; 10 bases agree with TRBD2. CDR3 length equals 17 residues. CDR1 is MGHRA, CDR2 YSYEKL, per germline. V shed 0 bases, J shed 0 bases, and the junction held 5 bases outside the gene matches. The CDR3 reads CASSQEASGSNSYEQYF. For the CDR3, the DNA is TGCGCCAGCAGCCAAGAAGCTAGCGGGAGTAACTCCTACGAGCAGTACTTC.

This clonotype was detected ten times or more. The chain couples TRBV5-1 to TRBJ1-1; TRBD1 aligns across 7 bases. The CDR3 has 16 amino acids. V lost 4 bases and J lost 3; bases outside the gene matches: 12. Germline CDR1 SGHRS, CDR2 YFSETQ. CDR3: CASSRQSDRWYTEAFF. The CDR3 nucleotides read TGCGCCAGCAGCCGCCAGTCGGACAGGTGGTACACTGAAGCTTTCTTT.

This clonotype showed up many times. The chain employs TRBV11-2 and TRBJ2-1; D ambiguous. V was shortened by 4 bases and J by 8 bases, with 12 bases between the two germline ends. Germline V gene lookup returns CDR1 SGHAT and CDR2 FQNNGV. The CDR3 consists of 13 residues. CDR3 sequence (DNA): TGTGCCAGCAGCTCCGCGCCGCAGTATGAGCAGTTCTTC. Protein sequence: CASSSAPQYEQFF. Using reference TRBV11-2 and TRBJ2-1 for the parts outside the CDR3, the full variable domain is EAGVAQSPRYKIIEKRQSVAFWCNPISGHATLYWYQQILGQGPKLLIQFQNNGVVDDSQLPKDRFSAERLKGVDSTLKIQPAKLEDSAVYLCASSSAPQYEQFFGPGTRLTVL.

This clonotype appeared many times. The V gene is TRBV3-1, the J gene TRBJ2-5; the D is unclear. CDR1 is LGHDT, CDR2 YNNKEL, per germline (reference sequence). With 6 bases removed from V and 3 bases from J, the gap between germline ends came to 8 bases. The CDR3 has 12 amino acids. CDR3 in amino acids: CASSNTEETQYF. The CDR3 DNA reads TGTGCCAGCAGTAACACCGAAGAGACCCAGTACTTC.

The gene calls are TRBV19 and TRBJ2-3; 11 nucleotides line up with TRBD2. This CDR3 comprises 15 residues. J lost 2 bases, V lost 3 bases, and 1 base had no gene match. Germline V lookup: CDR1 LNHDA, CDR2 SQIVND (reference sequence). CDR3 DNA sequence: TGTGCCAGTAGTATGGGACTAGCGGTCACAGATACGCAGTATTTT. Its protein product is CASSMGLAVTDTQYF.

This clonotype was seen at least ten times. V usage is TRBV20-1 and J usage is TRBJ2-1, with D possibly being TRBD2 (6 bases). Germline CDR1 is DFQATT and CDR2 is SNEGSKA (reference sequence). The CDR3 length is 16 residues. The V and J ends lost 0 bases and 7 bases respectively, with 19 bases between them. The CDR3 bases are TGCAGTGCTAGAGATTGGGCGGGGAGGCTCGGTAATGAGCAGTTCTTC. This codes for CSARDWAGRLGNEQFF.

The sample holds many counts of this clonotype. The rearrangement joins TRBV2 to TRBJ2-3; D perhaps matches TRBD2 (6 bases). Germline V gene lookup returns CDR1 SNHLY and CDR2 FYNNEI. CDR3 length: 14 residues. Trimming removed 6 bases at V and 2 bases at J, with 12 bases between. The CDR3 is CASRASEFTDTQYF. The CDR3 region has the DNA TGTGCCAGCAGGGCTAGCGAATTCACAGATACGCAGTATTTT.

This clonotype was seen a few times. CDR3 sequence (DNA): TGCGCCAGCAGCTTGTCGGGAGTTGGGGTTTTCGGAAACACCATATATTTT. Translation: CASSLSGVGVFGNTIYF. The chain combines TRBV5-1 with TRBJ1-3; D call uncertain. Per germline, CDR1 SGHRS and CDR2 YFSETQ. V gave up 1 base and J gave up 4 bases, with 18 bases separating them. This CDR3 comprises 17 residues.

At least ten counts were recorded for this clonotype. This sequence joins TRBV6-1 and TRBJ2-7; 8 bases are a match to TRBD1. CDR3 length equals 18 residues. Per the germline V gene, CDR1 is MNHNS and CDR2 is SASEGT. The V and J ends lost 8 bases and 3 bases, in that order; junction bases with no gene match: 21. CDR3 sequence: CASHFGTGTGTMSYEQYF. The CDR3 region has the DNA TGTGCCAGCCATTTTGGGACCGGGACAGGTACGATGAGCTACGAGCAGTACTTC.

This clonotype was found a few times. This chain connects TRBV9 to TRBJ1-1; D is uncertain. Trimming cost V 0 bases and J 0 bases, with 9 bases left between them. Germline V gives CDR1 SGDLS, CDR2 YYNGEE. The CDR3 runs to 15 residues. The CDR3 protein is CASSVVPPMNTEAFF. DNA for the CDR3: TGTGCCAGCAGCGTAGTTCCACCAATGAACACTGAAGCTTTCTTT.

This clonotype was seen only a few times. The chain links TRBV19 to TRBJ2-4; 8 bases fit TRBD2. With 4 bases clipped from V and 0 bases from J, the junction kept 5 bases outside the gene matches. Looked up from germline, CDR1 is LNHDA and CDR2 is SQIVND (reference sequence). The CDR3 sequence is 16 residues long. The CDR3 spells CASSSRLARAKNIQYF. In DNA, the CDR3 is TGTGCCAGTAGTAGCAGACTAGCGCGAGCCAAAAACATTCAGTACTTC.

This clonotype was observed many times. CDR3 coding DNA: TGTGCCAGCAGTTTAAAACGGGGGGCTGGCTACACCTTC. Translation gives CASSLKRGAGYTF. The chain couples TRBV28 to TRBJ1-2; D is possibly TRBD1 (6 bases). CDR3 length: 13 residues. Germline V gene sequence: CDR1 MDHEN, CDR2 SYDVKM. V was shortened by 2 bases and J by 7 bases, with 11 bases between the two germline ends.

This clonotype appeared many times. The chain uses TRBV28 and TRBJ2-4, with 7 nucleotides matching TRBD1. CDR3 length equals 19 residues. CDR1 is MDHEN and CDR2 is SYDVKM in the germline V gene. Losses at the gene ends were 5 bases for V and 0 bases for J; bases not matched to a gene: 16. The CDR3 loop is CASSKRSQGVIGAKNIQYF. As DNA, the CDR3 is TGTGCCAGCAGTAAGAGGAGCCAGGGGGTGATTGGAGCCAAAAACATTCAGTACTTC.

This clonotype was seen ten or more times. The genes are TRBV3-1 and TRBJ2-3; no clear D gene. Trimming shortened V by 0 bases and J by 7 bases, and 5 bases separated the two germline ends. The CDR3 length is 12 residues. Germline lookup yields CDR1 LGHDT and CDR2 YNNKEL (reference sequence). CDR3 residues: CASSQDRNTQYF. The CDR3 DNA follows: TGTGCCAGCAGCCAAGATCGAAATACGCAGTATTTT.

The chain recombines TRBV29-1 with TRBJ1-4; D call uncertain. Trimming took 7 bases from V and 8 from J, leaving 8 bases between them. Germline V gene data show CDR1 as SQVTM and CDR2 as ANQGSEA. CDR3 length: 10 amino acids. CDR3 sequence reads: CSATGEKLFF. CDR3 sequence (DNA): TGCAGCGCTACGGGAGAAAAACTGTTTTTT.

At least ten counts were recorded for this clonotype. The rearrangement joins TRBV7-9 to TRBJ2-5, with 7 positions matching TRBD2. The CDR3 length is 16 residues. After removal of 5 bases from V and 4 bases from J, the junction contained 13 bases not matched to a gene. The germline V gene has CDR1 SEHNR and CDR2 FQNEAQ (reference sequence). The CDR3 DNA reads TGTGCCAGCAGCCCCCTGCGGGAGAATGAGGGAGAGACCCAGTACTTC. It is translated as CASSPLRENEGETQYF.

The V and J genes are TRBV10-3 and TRBJ1-1; D possibly corresponds to TRBD1 (5 bases). Germline V lookup: CDR1 ENHRY, CDR2 SYGVKD. V lost 7 bases and J 1 base, leaving 10 bases between the germline ends. CDR3 length: 13 residues. CDR3 region: CAITPGGNTEAFF. DNA for the CDR3: TGTGCCATCACCCCTGGGGGGAACACTGAAGCTTTCTTT.

About this clonotype: This sequence may be a read error, since a much larger clone differs from it by one base. This chain joins TRBV19 and TRBJ2-4; 8 bases agree with TRBD2. With the DNA end fitting TRBJ2-1 better, the J assignment may be wrong. Germline CDR1 LNHDA, CDR2 SQIVND (reference sequence). This CDR3 region has 13 residues. CDR3 nucleotides: TGTGCCAGTAGTATAGCGGGAGGGAACATTCAGTTCTTC. Translation gives CASSIAGGNIQFF.

As for this clonotype: This sequence may be a read error, since a much larger clone differs from it by one base. This chain connects TRBV7-2 to TRBJ2-7; D gene ambiguous. V lost 1 base and J lost 7, with 11 bases in between. The CDR3 loop spans 13 amino acids. Germline lookup yields CDR1 SGHTA and CDR2 FQGNSA. CDR3 sequence: CASSLGLWDEQYF. The DNA for the CDR3 is TGTGCCAGCAGCTTAGGGTTGTGGGATGAGCAGTACTTC.

This clonotype was seen repeatedly, ten times or more. The genes are TRBV15 and TRBJ1-1; no clear D gene. The V gene's germline CDR1 is LNHNV and CDR2 YYDKDF (reference sequence). Trimming took off 0 bases at V and 4 bases at J, with 3 bases between the two ends. This CDR3 comprises 12 residues. The CDR3 reads CATSRDGTEAFF. In DNA form, the CDR3 reads TGTGCCACCAGCAGAGATGGCACTGAAGCTTTCTTT.